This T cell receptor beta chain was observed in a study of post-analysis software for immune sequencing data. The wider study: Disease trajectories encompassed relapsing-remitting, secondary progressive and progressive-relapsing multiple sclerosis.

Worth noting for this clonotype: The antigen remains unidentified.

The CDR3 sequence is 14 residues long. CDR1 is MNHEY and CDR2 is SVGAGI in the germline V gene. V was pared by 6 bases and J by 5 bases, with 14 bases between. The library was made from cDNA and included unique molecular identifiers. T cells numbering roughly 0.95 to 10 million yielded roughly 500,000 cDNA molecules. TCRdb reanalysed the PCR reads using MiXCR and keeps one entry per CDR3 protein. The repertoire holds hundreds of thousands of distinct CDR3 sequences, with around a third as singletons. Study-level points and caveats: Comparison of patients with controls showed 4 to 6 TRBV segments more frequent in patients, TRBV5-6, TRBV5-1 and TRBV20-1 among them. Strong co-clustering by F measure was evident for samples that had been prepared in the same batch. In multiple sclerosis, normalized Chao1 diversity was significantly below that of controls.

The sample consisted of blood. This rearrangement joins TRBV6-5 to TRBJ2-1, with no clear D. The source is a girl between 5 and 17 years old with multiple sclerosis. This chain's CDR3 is CASSQQHRDNEQFF. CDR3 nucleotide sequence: TGTGCCAGCAGCCAGCAACACAGAGACAATGAGCAGTTCTTC.